This T cell receptor beta chain was sequenced during a study of shared clonotypes between healthy human individuals. Some clones are missing from TCRdb's copy, which holds only in-frame ones; the method was immunoSEQ multiplex PCR. The table records 2,500,000 or so clones, 93% of them present only once. Healthy HIV-negative adults without recent acute infections or vaccinations served as donors. Concerning this clone itself: Its cognate antigen is unknown.

Overall study results and limits: Though the depth was large, rarefaction showed that sorted-subset sequencing was incomplete. Larger estimated richness was generally seen in naive subsets than in memory subsets.

The receptor was derived from a man aged 18 to 30 in good health. Some clones in this sample may be carry-over from other donors' samples. Material for sequencing was naive CD4+ T cells from PBMCs. Subset given: CD45RA+ positively selected.

This CDR3 reads CASSGGTGTTGGYTF. Written as DNA, the CDR3 is TGCGCCAGCAGCGGAGGGACGGGTACGACGGGTGGCTACACCTTC. The chain carries TRBV5-1 and TRBJ1-2; TRBD1 is a possible D gene (5 bases). Trimming took off 4 bases at V and 7 bases at J, with 20 bases between the two ends. The germline CDR1 and CDR2 sequences are SGHRS and YFSETQ. There are 15 residues in the CDR3.